Shown below are 23 T cell receptor beta chains from a single sample sequenced in a study of early T cells in non-severe SARS-CoV-2 infection. TCRdb recomputed calls from the 5' RACE reads with MiXCR, one row per CDR3 protein. Found here are 100,000 to 130,000 distinct CDR3 sequences, around 10% of them singletons; the top ten hold around 3.1%. The sequencing sample was made of whole blood. Receptors were obtained from an adult who was a healthcare worker with PCR-confirmed SARS-CoV-2 infection or an uninfected control (not recorded which).

This clonotype came up many times. This rearrangement joins TRBV5-1 to TRBJ2-7; 8 bases fit TRBD1. Germline values: CDR1 SGHRS, CDR2 YFSETQ. J lost 5 bases, V lost 4 bases, and 2 bases had no gene match. This CDR3 is built from 12 residues. The CDR3 DNA reads TGCGCCAGCAGCAAGACAGGGGACGAGCAGTACTTC. Amino acids: CASSKTGDEQYF.

This clonotype showed up many times. The chain has TRBV28 and TRBJ1-6, with D uncertain. The CDR3 is 16 residues long. The V gene's germline CDR1 is MDHEN and CDR2 SYDVKM. Trimming shortened V by 1 base and J by 0 bases, and 7 bases separated the two germline ends. CDR3 sequence: CASSLSLSSYNSPLHF. The CDR3 nucleotides read TGTGCCAGCAGTTTATCCCTGAGCTCCTATAATTCACCCCTCCACTTT.

This clonotype was detected many times. The rearrangement joins TRBV12-3 or TRBV12-4 to TRBJ1-6; D is unclear. The length of the CDR3 is 13 residues. V dropped 5 bases and J dropped 7 bases, with 9 bases sitting between them. The CDR3, as DNA: TGTGCCAGCAGTACCTCGGGAAATTCACCCCTCCACTTT. This gives the protein CASSTSGNSPLHF.

This clonotype was counted ten times or more. The chain uses TRBV3-1 and TRBJ2-1; D perhaps matches TRBD2 (5 bases). Germline CDR1 and CDR2: LGHDT and YNNKEL (reference sequence). This CDR3 spans 15 amino acids. V dropped 0 bases and J dropped 8 bases, with 14 bases sitting between them. The CDR3 sequence is CASSQDRGRVYEQFF. The CDR3 DNA reads TGTGCCAGCAGCCAAGATAGAGGGAGAGTATATGAGCAGTTCTTC.

This clonotype was detected only a few times. The rearrangement uses TRBV28 and TRBJ2-3; D call uncertain. Germline V gives CDR1 MDHEN, CDR2 SYDVKM. The length of the CDR3 is 13 residues. V gave up 6 bases and J gave up 2 bases, with 9 bases separating them. Here the CDR3 reads CASSIRITDTQYF. The CDR3 DNA follows: TGTGCCAGCAGCATCAGGATCACAGATACGCAGTATTTT.

This clonotype was counted at least ten times. J is TRBJ2-2 and V is TRBV7-3, with 10 bases aligning to TRBD1. This CDR3 region has 14 residues. Trimming cost V 5 bases and J 6 bases; bases outside gene matches: 3. CDR1 and CDR2 (germline): SGHTA, FQGTGA. CDR3 sequence: CASSRTGGAGELFF. The CDR3 region has the DNA TGTGCCAGCAGCCGGACAGGGGGGGCCGGGGAGCTGTTTTTT.

V and J are TRBV19 and TRBJ1-1; the D is unclear. V lost 4 bases, J lost 6 bases, and 15 bases lay in between. The germline V gene encodes CDR1 LNHDA and CDR2 SQIVND (reference sequence). The length of the CDR3 is 14 residues. CDR3 bases: TGTGCCAGTAGTACTAGCCCGGGAAGGCCTGAAGCTTTCTTT. Translating it yields CASSTSPGRPEAFF.

This clonotype came up a few times. The germline gene is not matched at one end of the junction; a read error may be the cause. The chain employs TRBV6-1 and TRBJ1-5, with D hard to call. Looked up from germline, CDR1 is MNHNS and CDR2 is SASEGT. This CDR3 is 13 amino acids long. For the CDR3, the DNA is TGTGCCAGCACTGAACAGTTTTCTCAGCCCCAGCATTTT. Translating gives CASTEQFSQPQHF.

The chain has TRBV2 and TRBJ2-3; TRBD2 matches 11 bases. Germline V gives CDR1 SNHLY, CDR2 FYNNEI. V lost 11 bases to trimming and J lost 3 bases; unmatched junction nucleotides: 7. This CDR3 is built from 14 residues. The CDR3 sequence: CAAQLAGVTDTQYF. The CDR3, as DNA: TGTGCCGCCCAACTAGCGGGGGTGACAGATACGCAGTATTTT.

Only a few counts were recorded for this clonotype. This rearrangement joins TRBV30 to TRBJ1-1; D gene unclear. Trimming cost V 3 bases and J 0 bases, with 8 bases left between them. CDR3 length: 13 amino acids. Germline-derived CDR1 and CDR2 are GTSNPN and SVGIG (reference sequence). CDR3 region: CAWRSSLNTEAFF. CDR3 bases: TGTGCCTGGAGATCCAGTCTGAACACTGAAGCTTTCTTT.

The table lists this clonotype with many counts. V and J are TRBV3-1 and TRBJ1-4, with D unclear. V dropped 1 base and J dropped 0 bases, with 12 bases sitting between them. Germline CDR1 reads LGHDT; CDR2 reads YNNKEL (reference sequence). The CDR3 covers 17 residues. CDR3: CASSQGGLLATNEKLFF. CDR3 in DNA: TGTGCCAGCAGCCAAGGCGGCCTACTTGCAACTAATGAAAAACTGTTTTTT.

The table lists this clonotype with a count of one. The chain combines TRBV5-1 with TRBJ2-1; TRBD1 agrees at 9 bases. The germline V gene has CDR1 SGHRS and CDR2 YFSETQ. V was pared by 0 bases and J by 4 bases, with 8 bases of the junction left unmatched. The CDR3 length is 17 residues. The CDR3 sequence: CASSLVSQGAWYNEQFF. As DNA, the CDR3 is TGCGCCAGCAGCTTGGTTTCACAGGGGGCCTGGTACAATGAGCAGTTCTTC. Full variable domain (outside the CDR3, taken from reference TRBV5-1 and TRBJ2-1): KAGVTQTPRYLIKTRGQQVTLSCSPISGHRSVSWYQQTPGQGLQFLFEYFSETQRNKGNFPGRFSGRQFSNSRSEMNVSTLELGDSALYLCASSLVSQGAWYNEQFFGPGTRLTVL.

This clonotype appeared a few times. The chain couples TRBV6-1 to TRBJ1-3; maybe TRBD1 (5 bases). The V end lost 6 bases, the J end lost 2 bases, and 17 bases lay between the germline ends. The germline V gene encodes CDR1 MNHNS and CDR2 SASEGT. The CDR3 runs 16 residues. CDR3 bases: TGTGCCAGCAGCAGCCCTAGGGGACCGACTGGAAACACCATATATTTT. It yields the protein CASSSPRGPTGNTIYF.

This clonotype was counted only a few times. The V call is TRBV19, the J call TRBJ2-3, with D perhaps TRBD2 (5 bases). CDR1 LNHDA and CDR2 SQIVND come from the germline V gene (reference sequence). Trimming took 3 bases from V and 3 from J, leaving 7 bases between them. The CDR3 totals 13 residues. The CDR3 region is CASSIRRTDTQYF. The CDR3 bases are TGTGCCAGTAGTATTAGGAGGACAGATACGCAGTATTTT.

The chain carries TRBV6-6 and TRBJ2-3, with 9 bases identical to TRBD2. Trimming removed 4 bases from V and 5 bases from J; junction bases left unmatched: 7. Germline V gene sequence: CDR1 MNHNY, CDR2 SVGAGI (reference sequence). The CDR3 spans 15 residues. CDR3 region: CASSWLSGGGDTQYF. The CDR3 DNA sequence: TGTGCCAGCAGTTGGCTTAGCGGGGGCGGAGATACGCAGTATTTT.

This rearrangement joins TRBV3-1 to TRBJ2-2; 8 bases map to TRBD1. J lost 1 base, V lost 4 bases, and 8 bases had no gene match. The CDR3 is 17 amino acids. Germline V gene sequence: CDR1 LGHDT, CDR2 YNNKEL (reference sequence). The CDR3: CASSPLSGGQNTGELFF. The DNA for the CDR3 is TGTGCCAGCAGCCCCCTTTCAGGGGGCCAGAACACCGGGGAGCTGTTTTTT.

There are a few counts of this clonotype. The gene calls are TRBV29-1 and TRBJ2-4, with TRBD1 identical over 8 bases. The CDR3 sequence is 16 residues long. V gave up 6 bases and J gave up 1 base; unmatched junction bases: 11. Germline CDR1 SQVTM, CDR2 ANQGSEA. CDR3 protein: CSVLSGQGAAKNIQYF. CDR3 nucleotide sequence: TGCAGCGTACTCTCCGGGCAGGGGGCGGCCAAAAACATTCAGTACTTC. Full variable domain (remainder filled in from reference TRBV29-1 and TRBJ2-4): SAVISQKPSRDICQRGTSLTIQCQVDSQVTMMFWYRQQPGQSLTLIATANQGSEATYESGFVIDKFPISRPNLTFSTLTVSNMSPEDSSIYLCSVLSGQGAAKNIQYFGAGTRLSVL.

The gene calls are TRBV12-3 or TRBV12-4 and TRBJ2-3, with no clear D. This CDR3 spans 14 amino acids. Trimming shortened V by 3 bases and J by 2 bases, and 9 bases separated the two germline ends. The CDR3 reads CASSFRPSTDTQYF. In DNA, the CDR3 is TGTGCCAGCAGTTTTAGACCGTCCACAGATACGCAGTATTTT.

This clonotype was detected many times. The V gene is TRBV27, the J gene TRBJ2-2; 11 bases map to TRBD1. In germline, CDR1 is MNHEY, CDR2 SMNVEV (reference sequence). V shed 5 bases, J shed 5 bases, and the junction held 4 bases outside the gene matches. The CDR3 is 15 residues long. The CDR3: CASSTGTGGTGELFF. The CDR3 DNA is TGTGCCAGCAGTACAGGGACAGGGGGGACCGGGGAGCTGTTTTTT.

The table lists this clonotype with many counts. The rearrangement uses TRBV28 and TRBJ2-7, with 10 bases lining up with TRBD1. Germline V gene lookup returns CDR1 MDHEN and CDR2 SYDVKM. There are 15 residues in the CDR3. V was pared by 5 bases and J by 3 bases, with 7 bases of the junction left unmatched. For the CDR3, the DNA is TGTGCCAGCAGTGCCGCCGACAGGGGGCACTACGAGCAGTACTTC. Translating gives CASSAADRGHYEQYF.

This clonotype was observed a handful of times. The rearrangement links TRBV12-3 or TRBV12-4 to TRBJ2-3, with 11 nucleotides matching TRBD2. The CDR3 runs to 17 residues. V shed 6 bases, J shed 0 bases, and the junction held 8 bases outside the gene matches. The CDR3 loop reads CASSLRLAGRSTDTQYF. CDR3 nucleotide sequence: TGTGCCAGCAGCCTAAGACTAGCGGGGCGTAGCACAGATACGCAGTATTTT.

This clonotype was counted a few times. This rearrangement joins TRBV29-1 to TRBJ2-7; tentative D call: TRBD2 (5 bases). CDR3 length equals 13 residues. V lost 6 bases, J lost 2 bases, and 14 bases lay in between. CDR1 is SQVTM, CDR2 ANQGSEA, per germline. The CDR3 sequence is CSVARGLAYEQYF. The CDR3 DNA is TGCAGCGTCGCCCGGGGTCTGGCCTACGAGCAGTACTTC.

This sequence joins TRBV6-4 and TRBJ2-1, with a tentative D call TRBD2 (5 bases). V lost 3 bases, J lost 7 bases, and 10 bases lay in between. CDR3 length equals 13 residues. CDR1 is MRHNA and CDR2 is SNTAGT in the germline V gene. The CDR3 loop reads CASSEGSQNEQFF. The CDR3 region has the DNA TGTGCCAGCAGTGAAGGGAGTCAGAATGAGCAGTTCTTC.